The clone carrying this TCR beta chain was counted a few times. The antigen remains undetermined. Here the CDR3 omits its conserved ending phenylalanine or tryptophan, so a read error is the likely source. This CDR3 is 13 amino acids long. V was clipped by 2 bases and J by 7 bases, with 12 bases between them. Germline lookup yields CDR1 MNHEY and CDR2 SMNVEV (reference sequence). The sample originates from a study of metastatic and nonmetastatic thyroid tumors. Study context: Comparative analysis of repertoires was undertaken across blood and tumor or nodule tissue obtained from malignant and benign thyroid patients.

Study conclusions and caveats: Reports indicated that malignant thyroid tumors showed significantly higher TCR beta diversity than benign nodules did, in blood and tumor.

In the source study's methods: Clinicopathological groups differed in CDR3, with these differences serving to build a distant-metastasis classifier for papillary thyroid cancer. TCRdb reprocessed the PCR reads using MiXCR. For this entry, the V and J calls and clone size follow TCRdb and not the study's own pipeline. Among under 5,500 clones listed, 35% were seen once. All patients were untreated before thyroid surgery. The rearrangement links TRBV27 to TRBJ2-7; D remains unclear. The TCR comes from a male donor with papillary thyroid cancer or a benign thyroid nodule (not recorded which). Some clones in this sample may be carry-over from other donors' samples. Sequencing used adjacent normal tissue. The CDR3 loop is CASSLVSASEQYL. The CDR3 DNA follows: TGTGCCAGCAGTTTAGTTTCAGCCTCTGAGCAGTACCTC.